This TCR beta chain was sequenced for a study of blood T cell repertoires in COVID-19. At the level of the study: Acute and convalescent COVID-19 samples came from the United States, Italy and Spain.

The CDR3 runs to 15 residues. Germline CDR1 reads GTSNPN; CDR2 reads SVGIG (reference sequence). TCRdb's copy holds only in-frame clones and misses some; the assay was immunoSEQ multiplex PCR. The sample consists of over 400,000 clones, over 75% of them appearing once. The chain joins TRBV30 to TRBJ1-3; the match to TRBD1 covers 7 bases. Input material: peripheral blood. This clonotype was sampled from a human donor in a cohort sampled during active COVID-19. In nucleotides, the CDR3 is TGTGCTCATGCCAGGGGGGCGGAATCTGGAAACACCATATATTTT. Protein: CAHARGAESGNTIYF.